This T cell receptor beta chain was identified during a study of cytomegalovirus exposure and HLA in healthy donors. General observations from the study: Within a later analysis, the majority of CMV-associated TCR beta chains appeared HLA-restricted. Rare sequences made up most TCRs, while some public TCRs were found in many donors. HLA alleles were associated with around 17,000 TCR beta sequences in a later analysis at 0.05 false discovery rate. There were several of the most significant clusters that appeared linked to common viral pathogens in a later analysis.

The PCR made use of 60 Vbeta and 13 Jbeta primers. Sequencing was performed with immunoSEQ multiplex PCR; in TCRdb, only in-frame clones are kept and a portion is missing. The sample table includes approximately 100,000 clones. Details on this clone: Its specificity is unknown.

V shed 7 bases, J shed 9 bases, and the junction held 17 bases outside the gene matches. Germline lookup yields CDR1 LGHNT and CDR2 FRNRAP. The CDR3 is made up of 17 amino acids. The J gene is TRBJ2-1, the V gene TRBV12-5, with TRBD2 matching 11 bases. This clonotype originated in a man in his forties in good health and CMV-seronegative. The specimen sequenced was PBMCs. The CDR3 DNA reads as TGTGCTAGTGCCAACCGGGGGCTAGCGGGAGGTCCCGGTGAGCAGTTCTTC. It is translated as CASANRGLAGGPGEQFF. The whole variable domain, filled in from reference TRBV12-5 and TRBJ2-1, reads DARVTQTPRHKVTEMGQEVTMRCQPILGHNTVFWYRQTMMQGLELLAYFRNRAPLDDSGMPKDRFSAEMPDATLATLKIQPSEPRDSAVYFCASANRGLAGGPGEQFFGPGTRLTVL.